This is a list of T cell receptor beta chains from one sample in a study of control samples from healthy donors and cancer patients. Sequencing used immunoSEQ multiplex PCR; TCRdb keeps in-frame clones, though not all of them. The sample carries 110,000 to 150,000 clones, approximately 90% recorded once. The sample taken for sequencing was blood. These TCRs come from a woman in her thirties in good health. The CDR3 runs from the conserved cysteine through the conserved F or W. A D gene is named only where the DNA matches it firmly. Clone size is shown for a subset of rows, as once, few, many or a class of expanded clone.

CDR3 length,D gene,clone size,V gene,J gene,CDR3 DNA,CDR3 protein
11,.,.,TRBV30,TRBJ1-5,TGTGCCTTCCCAGGGTTTCAGCCCCAGCATTTT,CAFPGFQPQHF
11,.,.,TRBV20-1,TRBJ2-1,TGCAGTGCTAGAGTAGGGAGTGAGCAGTTCTTC,CSARVGSEQFF
14,.,.,TRBV30,TRBJ2-1,TGTGCCTGGGATCGTAGCGGCTCCTACAATGAGCAGTTCTTC,CAWDRSGSYNEQFF
15,TRBD1,.,TRBV19,TRBJ2-2,TGTGCCAGTAGTGCCCCCGGGACAGGGGGCGGGGAGCTGTTTTTT,CASSAPGTGGGELFF
14,.,.,TRBV11-2,TRBJ2-1,TGTGCCAGCAGCTTAGATGGCACCGAGGGGGAGCAGTTCTTC,CASSLDGTEGEQFF
14,TRBD2,.,TRBV14,TRBJ2-7,TGTGCCAGCAGCCCAGGGACTAGCGGAGGAGAGCAGTACTTC,CASSPGTSGGEQYF
12,TRBD2,.,TRBV12-3/TRBV12-4,TRBJ2-3,TGTGCCAGCGGGAGGGCTGGAGATACGCAGTATTTT,CASGRAGDTQYF
17,TRBD2,few,TRBV7-2,TRBJ2-2,TGTGCCAGCAGCCCCAGACTAGCGGGAGAGTACACCGGGGAGCTGTTTTTT,CASSPRLAGEYTGELFF
12,TRBD1,.,TRBV29-1,TRBJ2-7,TGCAGCGTTGGGGCAGGGGGCTACGAGCAGTACTTC,CSVGAGGYEQYF
13,.,.,TRBV27,TRBJ1-2,TGTGCCAGCAGTCACCGGGACATCTATGGCTACACCTTC,CASSHRDIYGYTF
13,.,.,TRBV5-1,TRBJ1-5,TGCGCCAGCAGCGTGGAGGGCAATCAGCCCCAGCATTTT,CASSVEGNQPQHF
17,TRBD1,.,TRBV19,TRBJ1-5,TGTGCCAGTAGACCCGACAGGGAGGACCCATACCGGTGGCCCCAGCATTTT,CASRPDREDPYRWPQHF
14,TRBD1,.,TRBV30,TRBJ2-5,TGTGCCTGGAGTGCGACAGGGGGCGCGAAGACCCAGTACTTC,CAWSATGGAKTQYF
15,TRBD1,.,TRBV19,TRBJ1-5,TGTGCCAGCGGGACAGAATTTTATAGCAATCAGCCCCAGCATTTT,CASGTEFYSNQPQHF
15,.,few,TRBV7-2,TRBJ1-5,TGTGCCAGCAGCCCAGAGGGGGGTGGCAATCAGCCCCAGCATTTT,CASSPEGGGNQPQHF
17,.,.,TRBV7-8,TRBJ2-2,TGTGCCAGCAGCTTGCGCGACGTGGGAGCGAGCACCGGGGAGCTGTTTTTT,CASSLRDVGASTGELFF
15,TRBD1,.,TRBV9,TRBJ1-2,TGTGCCAGCAGCCTTGGACAGGGACGAGTCTATGGCTACACCTTC,CASSLGQGRVYGYTF
13,.,.,TRBV5-1,TRBJ2-7,TGCGCCAGCAGCTTGGTAAACTCCTACGAGCAGTACTTC,CASSLVNSYEQYF